This TCR beta chain derives from a study of early T cells in non-severe SARS-CoV-2 infection. Concerning this clonotype: The target antigen is unknown.

Individual cDNA molecules carried attached unique molecular identifiers. MiXCR was run by TCRdb on the 5' RACE reads, yielding one entry per CDR3 protein. The data contain over 45,000 distinct CDR3 sequences, about 6.1% of them singletons. This CDR3 comprises 16 residues. The J segment lost 9 bases and the V segment lost 4 bases, leaving 13 bases of the junction unmatched. The germline V gene has CDR1 SGHVS and CDR2 FNYEAQ. Whole-study results and caveats: Anti-spike CD8 specificities were favored by VDJdb matching, whose results missed private and CD4 specificities.

The receptor was derived from an adult who was a healthcare worker with PCR-confirmed SARS-CoV-2 infection or an uninfected control (not recorded which). This chain joins TRBV7-6 and TRBJ2-1, with 9 nucleotides matching TRBD2. Sample: whole blood, taken at baseline. The CDR3 spells CASSSLRGGGAGEQFF. The CDR3 nucleotides read TGTGCCAGCAGCTCGCTCAGAGGCGGGGGGGCCGGTGAGCAGTTCTTC.